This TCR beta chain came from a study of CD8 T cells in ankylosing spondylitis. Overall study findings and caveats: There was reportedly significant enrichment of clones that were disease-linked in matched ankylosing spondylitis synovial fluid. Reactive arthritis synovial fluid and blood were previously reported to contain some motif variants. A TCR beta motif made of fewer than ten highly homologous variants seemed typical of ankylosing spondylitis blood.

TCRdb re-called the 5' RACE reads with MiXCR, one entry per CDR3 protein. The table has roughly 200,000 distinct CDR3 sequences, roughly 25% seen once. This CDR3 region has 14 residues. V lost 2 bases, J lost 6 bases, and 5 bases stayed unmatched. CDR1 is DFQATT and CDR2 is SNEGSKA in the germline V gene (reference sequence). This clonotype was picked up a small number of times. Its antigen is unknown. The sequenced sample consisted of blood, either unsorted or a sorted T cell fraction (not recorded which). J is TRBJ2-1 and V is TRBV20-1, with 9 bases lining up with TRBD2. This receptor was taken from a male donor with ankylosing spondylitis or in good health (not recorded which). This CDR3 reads CSARPGTSTNEQFF. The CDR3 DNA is TGCAGTGCTAGACCCGGGACTAGCACCAATGAGCAGTTCTTC.